The T cell receptor beta chain under discussion was sequenced for a study of blood T cells in healthy people across ages. For the second PCR, which ran for roughly 6 to 12 cycles, a sample-barcoded 5' primer and a J-beta primer mix were used. Each CDR3 protein is one row after TCRdb ran MiXCR on the 5' RACE reads. The sample holds about 1,000,000 distinct CDR3 sequences; 40% to 55% are singletons and the top ten take under 20%. Germline V gene lookup returns CDR1 MDHEN and CDR2 SYDVKM. V shed 1 base and J shed 10 bases, with 11 bases lying between them. CDR3 length equals 13 residues. The sample taken for sequencing was blood. The chain employs TRBV28 and TRBJ2-1; D call uncertain. This receptor was taken from a woman aged 55-69 years in good health. Here the CDR3 reads CASSLLGGLEQFF. Written as DNA, the CDR3 is TGTGCCAGCAGTTTATTGGGTGGGCTGGAGCAGTTCTTC.